This T cell receptor beta chain was sequenced during a study of blood T cell repertoires in COVID-19. Study context: Sites in the United States, Italy and Spain provided acute and convalescent COVID-19 samples. PBMCs, B-cell-depleted T cells, or T cells provided the cDNA or gDNA that made up the material.

Per the study methods: Counts of nucleated cells, estimated from reference gene primer amplification, were obtained. Assay used: immunoSEQ multiplex PCR; TCRdb lists only in-frame clones, some missing. V and J calls and clone size follow that table, whereas D and trimming were derived from the DNA. This sample carries 200,000 to 250,000 clones, roughly 90% of them seen once, and the ten largest clones take roughly 2.5%. This clonotype was sampled from a woman in her fifties or sixties with acute or convalescent COVID-19. Sample: peripheral blood.

The chain's CDR3 is CASSPGVVTYPYEQYF. CDR3 coding DNA: TGCGCCAGCAGCCCGGGGGTAGTGACATATCCCTACGAGCAGTACTTC. The chain links TRBV4-3 to TRBJ2-7, with TRBD2 as a possible D gene (6 bases). Trimming pared 4 bases from V and 2 bases from J, leaving 18 bases between. The germline V gene has CDR1 LGHNA and CDR2 YSLEER. CDR3 size: 16 residues.